This T cell receptor beta chain was recovered during a study of breast tumors, draining lymph nodes, adjacent tissues. Study-wide results and limits: Findings are consistent with lymph node origin and intratumoral expansion of most tumor T cells.

With regard to this clonotype: Its matching antigen is unknown.

The lymph nodes were axillary draining lymph nodes from breast cancer patients. TCRdb re-called the multiplex PCR reads with MiXCR, one entry per CDR3 protein. In the table there are about 220,000 distinct CDR3 sequences, 30% to 35% of which are singletons. The sequence came from a female donor with breast cancer. Some clones in this sample may be carry-over from other donors' samples. Sequencing input: axillary lymph node tissue.

CDR3 sequence reads: CSARVPSGAQETQYF. The CDR3 nucleotides read TGCAGTGCTAGAGTTCCTAGCGGGGCCCAAGAGACCCAGTACTTC. V usage is TRBV20-1 and J usage is TRBJ2-5, with TRBD2 identical over 9 bases. V trimming: 1 base; J trimming: 1 base; junction bases outside the gene matches: 4. This CDR3 contains 15 residues. Germline V CDR1 and CDR2: DFQATT, SNEGSKA (reference sequence).